This T cell receptor beta chain was recorded in a study of a mutant IDH1 vaccine in newly diagnosed glioma (dated by TCRdb to the early 2020s). Regarding the study in general: Vaccination was initiated 4-6 weeks after radiotherapy alone, or concurrently with temozolomide cycles in the chemotherapy-containing groups. Of the approximately 30 treated patients, roughly 60% were male and about 40% were female, and the mean age was approximately 40 years. Prior to enrollment, standard therapy consisting of radiotherapy alone, temozolomide alone, or radiochemotherapy with temozolomide had been administered to patients, with the combination being received by most patients. The week-35 safety follow-up was designated visit V12, and the week-47 end of study was designated visit V13. Peripheral blood was collected at six visits: V03 (baseline), V05, V07, V10, V12 and V13. For exploratory analyses, longitudinal TCRB deep sequencing was carried out in approximately 25 treated patients wherever samples were available.

On this clone itself: It lacks a known antigen. No much larger clone is present one base from it, and per-base qualities are unavailable.

Between the V and J ends, shortened by 6 bases and 1 base respectively, the junction contains 14 bases. The CDR3 holds 14 amino acids from the cysteine to the phenylalanine. The read is trimmed to its CDR3 DNA, 42 bases read in frame from base 1. CDR1 and CDR2 (SGHRS, YFSETQ) derive from the germline V gene. What the authors observed across the whole study: Vaccine-induced immune responses across multiple MHC alleles were detected in 90% to 95% of patients. Availability determined which PBMC samples were chosen for TCRB deep sequencing. It was noted by the authors that analyses of patient blood samples could not be reproduced owing to sample limitations. No apparent relationship was observed between pseudoprogression and alterations in the top peripheral T cell clonotypes detected by TCRB sequencing.

According to the study, the label for this sample's time point signals: week 35, safety follow-up. Every vaccine dose consisted of 300 ug of a 20-mer mutant IDH1 peptide in Montanide, administered subcutaneously together with topical imiquimod. Patients received eight vaccinations in weeks 1, 3, 5, 7, 11, 15, 19 and 23, corresponding to visits V03 through V10. The donors had newly diagnosed IDH1-mutant astrocytomas of WHO grade 3 or 4 that showed loss of nuclear ATRX. The samples were drawn from NOA16, a multicentre, single-arm, open-label phase I trial in Germany that tested a mutant IDH1 peptide vaccine in humans for the first time. The DNeasy Blood and Tissue Kit was used to extract genomic DNA from EDTA blood for TCRB sequencing. Receptor amplification or capture employed the immunoSEQ multiplex PCR assay. Rearranged TCR beta chain sequences were amplified using the hsTCRB Kit according to the manufacturer's protocol. TCRB libraries were sequenced on an Illumina MiSeq. The study's own analysis went as follows. The proprietary platform of the kit vendor was used for demultiplexing, trimming and gene mapping. Not all clones reach the TCRdb copy of this immuneACCESS table, which keeps in-frame sequences only. Checked studies attribute under half of the gap to unresolved V genes and leave the rest unexplained. D and trimming were read from the DNA, whereas the V and J calls and clone size are those reported in that table. The sample records some 63,000 clones, around 74% of which are singletons. The ten largest clones take up roughly 5% of the sample.

The TCR was taken from a man aged 50-60 years with glioma. This specimen consisted of PBMCs, obtained from a glioma patient whose treatment included an IDH1 peptide vaccine. The chain is made from TRBV5-1 and TRBJ2-7; the D segment could be TRBD1, given 6 matching bases. The DNA sequence is TGCGCCAGCACCCGAAACAGGGATTCCTACGAGCAGTACTTC. It is translated as CASTRNRDSYEQYF.